The 27 T cell receptor beta chains below were found in one sample sequenced in a study of blood T cell repertoires in COVID-19. Sequenced by immunoSEQ multiplex PCR; TCRdb stores in-frame clones only, minus some. The sample lists roughly 91,000 clones, under 85% seen once, with about 11% in the top ten. Sequenced input: peripheral blood. The source of these receptors is a man aged 65-85 years with acute or convalescent COVID-19.

This chain joins TRBV25-1 and TRBJ2-5, with 7 bases matching TRBD1. In germline, CDR1 is MGHDK, CDR2 SYGVNS. V shed 2 bases and J 5 bases; nucleotides not matched to a gene: 11. The CDR3 totals 16 residues. The CDR3 reads CASSENLWGRGETQYF. CDR3 nucleotide sequence: TGTGCCAGCAGTGAAAATTTATGGGGCAGGGGGGAGACCCAGTACTTC.

This clone was seen a handful of times. V usage is TRBV7-9 and J usage is TRBJ1-1; 7 bases map to TRBD1. CDR3 length: 13 residues. The V gene end was trimmed by 2 bases and the J gene end by 8 bases; junction bases not matched to a gene: 5. Looked up from germline, CDR1 is SEHNR and CDR2 is FQNEAQ (reference sequence). CDR3 region: CASSLRRDSEAFF. CDR3 nucleotide sequence: TGTGCCAGCAGCTTACGCCGGGACAGCGAAGCTTTCTTT.

The V gene is TRBV7-3, the J gene TRBJ2-3; 10 positions agree with TRBD1. The CDR3 extends over 17 amino acids. J lost 4 bases, V lost 5 bases, and 12 bases had no gene match. Germline CDR1 reads SGHTA; CDR2 reads FQGTGA. The CDR3 DNA is TGTGCCAGCAGCCTCCTAGGGGACAGGGGAGGCCCAGATACGCAGTATTTT. This encodes CASSLLGDRGGPDTQYF.

The chain joins TRBV5-1 to TRBJ1-5; D is possibly TRBD1 (5 bases). Germline CDR1 SGHRS, CDR2 YFSETQ. This CDR3 comprises 15 residues. Trimming took 4 bases from V and 4 from J, leaving 15 bases between them. The CDR3 protein is CASSPGTGWNQPQHF. The CDR3 coding sequence is TGCGCCAGCAGCCCAGGGACTGGATGGAATCAGCCCCAGCATTTT.

The rearrangement links TRBV5-4 to TRBJ2-1, with 7 positions matching TRBD2. V shed 2 bases, J shed 7 bases, and the junction held 3 bases outside the gene matches. CDR1 SGHNT and CDR2 YYREEE come from the germline V gene (reference sequence). This CDR3 is built from 13 residues. The CDR3 nucleotides read TGTGCCAGCAGCTTAATGGGGGGGAATGAGCAGTTCTTC. Translation gives CASSLMGGNEQFF.

This clone was picked up a small number of times. Distinct nucleotide sequences in the sample also encode this CDR3. The CDR3 DNA is TGTGCCAGCAGTGACAGGGGTGACAATCAGCCCCAGCATTTT. This encodes CASSDRGDNQPQHF. The chain recombines TRBV6-1 with TRBJ1-5; D is possibly TRBD1 (6 bases). V lost 3 bases and J lost 3, with 9 bases in between. This CDR3 has 14 residues. CDR1 is MNHNS, CDR2 SASEGT, per germline.

V and J are TRBV9 and TRBJ1-1, with TRBD1 matching 7 bases. The trim removed 0 bases at V and 2 bases at J, leaving 4 bases unmatched. Germline loops: CDR1 SGDLS, CDR2 YYNGEE. There are 15 residues in the CDR3. CDR3 loop: CASSVEGAGNTEAFF. The DNA of the CDR3 is TGTGCCAGCAGCGTAGAGGGGGCTGGTAACACTGAAGCTTTCTTT.

The gene calls are TRBV6-6 and TRBJ2-3; TRBD2 might be the D (6 bases). Trimming removed 4 bases from V and 0 bases from J, with 8 bases in between. The germline CDR1 and CDR2 sequences are MNHNY and SVGAGI (reference sequence). This CDR3 has 14 residues. The CDR3 region has the DNA TGTGCCAGCAGTTGGGACTTTAGCACAGATACGCAGTATTTT. Translating gives CASSWDFSTDTQYF.

The chain is built from TRBV11-2 and TRBJ2-2; perhaps TRBD1 as D (5 bases). Trimming took 3 bases from V and 1 from J, leaving 9 bases between them. CDR3 size: 15 residues. Germline assignment: CDR1 SGHAT and CDR2 FQNNGV. The CDR3 DNA follows: TGTGCCAGCAGCTTCCCGACAGTGAACACCGGGGAGCTGTTTTTT. Amino acid sequence: CASSFPTVNTGELFF.

The chain employs TRBV5-1 and TRBJ1-4, with D perhaps matching TRBD1 (5 bases). The V end lost 3 bases, the J end lost 7 bases, and 16 bases lay between the germline ends. CDR3 size: 15 residues. CDR1 and CDR2 (germline): SGHRS, YFSETQ. Here the CDR3 DNA reads TGCGCCAGCAGCTGGGCGGCAGGGCGGGGTGAAAAACTGTTTTTT. Translation gives CASSWAAGRGEKLFF.

There are a few counts of this clone. V gene TRBV28 combines with J gene TRBJ1-1, with D possibly TRBD1 on 6 matching bases. CDR1 is MDHEN and CDR2 is SYDVKM in the germline V gene. The length of the CDR3 is 16 residues. V was clipped by 3 bases and J by 7 bases, with 21 bases between them. CDR3 bases: TGTGCCAGCAGTTTTTCTTTGGGCAGAGGGGGTGGTGAAGCTTTCTTT. Translated: CASSFSLGRGGGEAFF.

CDR3 sequence: CASSPPGSPLHF. CDR3 in DNA: TGTGCCAGCAGTCCCCCAGGCTCACCCCTCCACTTT. The V gene is TRBV27, the J gene TRBJ1-6; D not resolved. With 5 bases removed from V and 10 bases from J, the gap between germline ends came to 9 bases. The germline V gene encodes CDR1 MNHEY and CDR2 SMNVEV (reference sequence). The length of the CDR3 is 12 residues.

This chain joins TRBV28 and TRBJ2-7; weak D call: TRBD1 (6 bases). V dropped 5 bases and J dropped 5 bases, with 19 bases sitting between them. CDR3 size: 15 residues. Germline CDR1 reads MDHEN; CDR2 reads SYDVKM. CDR3 region: CASSATGRYEDEQYF. DNA of the CDR3: TGTGCCAGCAGTGCGACAGGTCGGTATGAGGACGAGCAGTACTTC. Variable domain in full (rest from reference TRBV28 and TRBJ2-7): DVKVTQSSRYLVKRTGEKVFLECVQDMDHENMFWYRQDPGLGLRLIYFSYDVKMKEKGDIPEGYSVSREKKERFSLILESASTNQTSMYLCASSATGRYEDEQYFGPGTRLTVT.

This clone was seen a single time. The rearrangement joins TRBV11-2 to TRBJ1-6; no reliable D call. The CDR3 spans 15 residues. Trimming shortened V by 1 base and J by 5 bases, and 9 bases separated the two germline ends. CDR1 is SGHAT, CDR2 FQNNGV, per germline. As DNA, the CDR3 is TGTGCCAGCAGCTTAGTCGGTAGAAATAATTCACCCCTCCACTTT. Translated, it gives CASSLVGRNNSPLHF.

The rearrangement uses TRBV15 and TRBJ2-1; tentative D call: TRBD1 (5 bases). The germline CDR1 and CDR2 sequences are LNHNV and YYDKDF (reference sequence). The ends were cut back, 3 bases at V and 4 bases at J, with 16 bases in the middle. This CDR3 region has 16 residues. This CDR3 is CATSSPGIRGYNEQFF. In DNA, the CDR3 is TGTGCCACCAGCAGCCCAGGGATCAGAGGATACAATGAGCAGTTCTTC.

The V gene is TRBV7-6, the J gene TRBJ2-6; D is ambiguous. Germline values: CDR1 SGHVS, CDR2 FNYEAQ. This CDR3 is built from 16 residues. V lost 2 bases, J lost 0 bases, and 8 bases lay in between. Here the CDR3 DNA reads TGTGCCAGCAGCTTACCCGCGGACTCTGGGGCCAACGTCCTGACTTTC. Translating it yields CASSLPADSGANVLTF.

This clone was detected only a few times. CDR3 sequence: CASSFGQGHFAEAFF. The CDR3 region has the DNA TGCGCCAGCAGCTTCGGACAGGGACATTTCGCCGAAGCTTTCTTT. The chain uses TRBV5-1 and TRBJ1-1, with TRBD1 matching over 8 bases. Germline V CDR1 and CDR2: SGHRS, YFSETQ. The CDR3 consists of 15 residues. V was clipped by 2 bases and J by 8 bases; unmatched bases: 11.

The chain recombines TRBV28 with TRBJ1-5; 10 bases map to TRBD1. The length of the CDR3 is 14 residues. V dropped 6 bases and J dropped 6; count of bases not matched to a gene: 5. Germline CDR1 is MDHEN and CDR2 is SYDVKM. The CDR3 DNA is TGTGCCAGCAGAGCGACAGGGGGCGGTCAGCCCCAGCATTTT. Its protein product is CASRATGGGQPQHF.

CDR3 bases: TGTGCCAGTAGTGAGGACAGGGCGGGCACAGATACGCAGTATTTT. It specifies CASSEDRAGTDTQYF. The chain joins TRBV19 to TRBJ2-3; 8 nucleotides align to TRBD1. CDR1 LNHDA and CDR2 SQIVND come from the germline V gene (reference sequence). The V segment lost 5 bases and the J segment 1 base; nucleotides outside the gene matches: 5. This CDR3 region has 15 residues.

This clone was seen just once. The chain combines TRBV19 with TRBJ2-1; 9 bases are shared with TRBD2. This CDR3 is 15 amino acids long. Germline V gives CDR1 LNHDA, CDR2 SQIVND (reference sequence). The V gene end was trimmed by 1 base and the J gene end by 7 bases; junction bases not matched to a gene: 5. CDR3 loop: CASSIVSGGSNEQFF. As DNA, the CDR3 is TGTGCCAGTAGTATAGTGAGCGGGGGGTCGAATGAGCAGTTCTTC. The full variable domain, completed using reference TRBV19 and TRBJ2-1, is DGGITQSPKYLFRKEGQNVTLSCEQNLNHDAMYWYRQDPGQGLRLIYYSQIVNDFQKGDIAEGYSVSREKKESFPLTVTSAQKNPTAFYLCASSIVSGGSNEQFFGPGTRLTVL.

This clone has just a few counts. V and J are TRBV5-4 and TRBJ2-1; TRBD2 agrees at 7 bases. Per germline, CDR1 SGHNT and CDR2 YYREEE (reference sequence). The CDR3 is 15 amino acids. Losses at the gene ends were 3 bases for V and 1 base for J; bases not matched to a gene: 4. In nucleotides, the CDR3 is TGTGCCAGCAGCTACGGGGAGGGTTCCTACAATGAGCAGTTCTTC. This translates into CASSYGEGSYNEQFF. Complete variable domain (other parts from reference TRBV5-4 and TRBJ2-1): ETGVTQSPTHLIKTRGQQVTLRCSSQSGHNTVSWYQQALGQGPQFIFQYYREEENGRGNFPPRFSGLQFPNYSSELNVNALELDDSALYLCASSYGEGSYNEQFFGPGTRLTVL.

This clone was recorded a few times. The chain links TRBV2 to TRBJ1-5; 7 bases fit TRBD1. The germline gives CDR1 SNHLY, CDR2 FYNNEI. Trimming removed 4 bases from V and 0 bases from J; junction bases left unmatched: 3. This CDR3 is 15 amino acids long. The CDR3 sequence: CASSGDSFSNQPQHF. CDR3 bases: TGTGCCAGCAGTGGGGACAGTTTTAGCAATCAGCCCCAGCATTTT.

The rearrangement joins TRBV5-1 to TRBJ1-6, with 10 bases that match TRBD1. The CDR3 contains 15 residues. Germline assignment: CDR1 SGHRS and CDR2 YFSETQ. V lost 4 bases and J lost 7; bases outside the gene matches: 5. For the CDR3, the DNA is TGCGCCAGCAGCCAGGGACAGGGGTCAAATTCACCCCTCCACTTT. It specifies CASSQGQGSNSPLHF.

The chain carries TRBV9 and TRBJ2-6, with unresolved D. CDR3 length equals 16 residues. V gave up 3 bases and J gave up 4 bases, with 14 bases separating them. Germline lookup yields CDR1 SGDLS and CDR2 YYNGEE. The DNA of the CDR3 is TGTGCCAGCAGCGAGCCCCGATTCTTAGGGGCCAACGTCCTGACTTTC. Its translation: CASSEPRFLGANVLTF.

This sequence joins TRBV2 and TRBJ1-4, with a weak D call TRBD1 (6 bases). CDR1 is SNHLY, CDR2 FYNNEI, per germline. The CDR3 totals 15 residues. The V gene lost 3 bases and the J gene lost 4 bases, with 12 bases spanning the gap. DNA of the CDR3: TGTGCCAGCAGTGAGAGACAGGTCTTTAATGAAAAACTGTTTTTT. It codes for CASSERQVFNEKLFF. The full variable domain, its missing parts supplied by reference TRBV2 and TRBJ1-4, is EPEVTQTPSHQVTQMGQEVILRCVPISNHLYFYWYRQILGQKVEFLVSFYNNEISEKSEIFDDQFSVERPDGSNFTLKIRSTKLEDSAMYFCASSERQVFNEKLFFGSGTQLSVL.

The chain employs TRBV10-3 and TRBJ2-7; 8 bases agree with TRBD1. Germline V gene data show CDR1 as ENHRY and CDR2 as SYGVKD. V was clipped by 5 bases and J by 6 bases; unmatched bases: 6. The length of the CDR3 is 13 residues. The CDR3 here is CAISQGADGEQYF. For the CDR3, the DNA is TGTGCCATCAGTCAGGGGGCGGACGGCGAGCAGTACTTC.

The J gene is TRBJ1-2, the V gene TRBV7-7, with a weak D call TRBD1 (5 bases). Germline V CDR1 and CDR2: SSHAT, FNYEAQ (reference sequence). The CDR3 sequence is 14 residues long. V dropped 7 bases and J dropped 4 bases, with 16 bases sitting between them. CDR3 protein: CASTPGPGGYGYTF. CDR3 DNA: TGTGCCAGCACCCCGGGACCCGGGGGCTATGGCTACACCTTC.